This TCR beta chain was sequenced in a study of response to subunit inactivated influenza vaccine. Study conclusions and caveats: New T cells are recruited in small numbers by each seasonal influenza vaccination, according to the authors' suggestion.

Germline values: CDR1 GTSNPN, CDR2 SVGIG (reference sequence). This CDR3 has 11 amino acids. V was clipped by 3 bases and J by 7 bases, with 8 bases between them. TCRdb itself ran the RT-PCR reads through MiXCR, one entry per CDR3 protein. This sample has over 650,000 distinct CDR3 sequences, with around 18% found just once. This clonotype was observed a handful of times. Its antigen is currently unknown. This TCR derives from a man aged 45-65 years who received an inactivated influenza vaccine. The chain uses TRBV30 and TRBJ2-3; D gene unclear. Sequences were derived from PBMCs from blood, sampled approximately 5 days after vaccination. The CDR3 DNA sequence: TGTGCCTGGAGCCGCTCAAATACGCAGTATTTT. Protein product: CAWSRSNTQYF.